This TCR beta chain derives from a study of T-cell memory formation after mild COVID-19. A single record per CDR3 protein comes from TCRdb applying MiXCR to the 5' RACE reads. Here the sample spans some 120,000 distinct CDR3 sequences, 5% to 6.5% being singletons. This clonotype was observed many times. This TCR was sampled from an adult woman who had mild COVID-19 (a few samples of this study predate the infection). Cell type and time point are not known. Sequenced sample: PBMCs or a T cell subset sorted from them (not recorded which).

The CDR3 nucleotides are TGTGCCAGTTGGGTAGGTGGGATTGCGAACACCGGGGAGCTGTTTTTT. This translates into CASWVGGIANTGELFF. This chain links TRBV19 with TRBJ2-2; no reliable D call. The germline V gene has CDR1 LNHDA and CDR2 SQIVND (reference sequence). This CDR3 is 16 amino acids long. Trimming removed 8 bases at V and 0 bases at J, with 16 bases between.